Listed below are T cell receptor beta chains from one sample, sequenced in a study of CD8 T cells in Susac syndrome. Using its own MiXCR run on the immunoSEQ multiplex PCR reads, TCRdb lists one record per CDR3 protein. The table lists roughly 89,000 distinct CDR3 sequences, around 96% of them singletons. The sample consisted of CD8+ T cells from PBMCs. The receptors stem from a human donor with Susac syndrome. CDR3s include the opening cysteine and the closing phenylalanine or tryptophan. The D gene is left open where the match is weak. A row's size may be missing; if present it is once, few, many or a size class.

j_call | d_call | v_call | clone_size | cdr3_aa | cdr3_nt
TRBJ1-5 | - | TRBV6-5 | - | CASRPQGISNQPQHF | TGTGCCAGCAGACCACAGGGTATTAGCAATCAGCCCCAGCATTTT
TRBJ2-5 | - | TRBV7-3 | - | CASSLPEETQYF | TGTGCCAGCAGCTTACCGGAGGAGACCCAGTACTTC
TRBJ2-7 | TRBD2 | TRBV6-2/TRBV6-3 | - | CASTKLAGDHYEQYF | TGTGCCAGCACCAAACTAGCGGGGGACCACTACGAGCAGTACTTC
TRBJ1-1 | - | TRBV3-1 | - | CASSHSSPGENTEAFF | TGTGCCAGCAGCCATAGTTCCCCGGGGGAGAACACTGAAGCTTTCTTT
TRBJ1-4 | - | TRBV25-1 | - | CATLGEGEKLFF | TGTGCCACCTTGGGGGAGGGGGAAAAACTGTTTTTT
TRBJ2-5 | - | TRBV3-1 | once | CATRSAATRETQYF | TGTGCCACCAGGAGCGCGGCCACGAGAGAGACCCAGTACTTC
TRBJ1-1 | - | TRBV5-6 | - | CASSPTTGRTEAFF | TGTGCCAGCAGCCCGACAACAGGGAGGACTGAAGCTTTCTTT
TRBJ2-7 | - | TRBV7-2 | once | CASSLAWGANEQYF | TGTGCCAGCAGCTTAGCCTGGGGGGCTAACGAGCAGTACTTC
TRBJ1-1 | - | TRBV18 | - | CASSPPSAINTEAFF | TGTGCCAGCTCACCACCGTCAGCTATCAACACTGAAGCTTTCTTT
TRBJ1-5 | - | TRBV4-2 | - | CASSHGPGDGNSNQPQHF | TGTGCCAGCAGCCATGGTCCCGGAGACGGTAATAGCAATCAGCCCCAGCATTTT